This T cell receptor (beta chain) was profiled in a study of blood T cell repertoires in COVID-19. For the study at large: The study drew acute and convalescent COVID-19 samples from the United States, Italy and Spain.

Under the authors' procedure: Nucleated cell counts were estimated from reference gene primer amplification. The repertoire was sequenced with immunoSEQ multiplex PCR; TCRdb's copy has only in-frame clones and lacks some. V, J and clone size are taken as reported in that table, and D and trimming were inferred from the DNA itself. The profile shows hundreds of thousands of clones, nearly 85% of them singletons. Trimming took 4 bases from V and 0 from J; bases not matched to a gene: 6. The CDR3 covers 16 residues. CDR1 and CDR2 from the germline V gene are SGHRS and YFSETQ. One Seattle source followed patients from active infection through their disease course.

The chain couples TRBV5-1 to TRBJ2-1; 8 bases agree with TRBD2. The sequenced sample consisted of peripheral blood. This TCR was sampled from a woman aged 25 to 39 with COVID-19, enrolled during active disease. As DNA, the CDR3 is TGCGCCAGCAGCGCGACTAGCGTCCGCTCCTACAATGAGCAGTTCTTC. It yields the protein CASSATSVRSYNEQFF. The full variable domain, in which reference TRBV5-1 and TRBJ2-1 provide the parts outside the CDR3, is KAGVTQTPRYLIKTRGQQVTLSCSPISGHRSVSWYQQTPGQGLQFLFEYFSETQRNKGNFPGRFSGRQFSNSRSEMNVSTLELGDSALYLCASSATSVRSYNEQFFGPGTRLTVL.